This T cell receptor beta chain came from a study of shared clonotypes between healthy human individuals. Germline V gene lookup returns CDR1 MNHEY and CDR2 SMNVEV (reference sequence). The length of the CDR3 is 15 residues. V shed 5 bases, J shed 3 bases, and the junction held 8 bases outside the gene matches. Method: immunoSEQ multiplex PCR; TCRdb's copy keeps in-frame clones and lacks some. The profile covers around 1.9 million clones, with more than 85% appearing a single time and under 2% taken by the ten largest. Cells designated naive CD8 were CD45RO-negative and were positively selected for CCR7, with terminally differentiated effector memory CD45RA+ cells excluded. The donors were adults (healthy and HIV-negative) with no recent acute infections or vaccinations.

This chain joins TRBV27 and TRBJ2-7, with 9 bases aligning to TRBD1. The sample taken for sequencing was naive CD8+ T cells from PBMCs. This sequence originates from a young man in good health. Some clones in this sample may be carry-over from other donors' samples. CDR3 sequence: CASSLRDREIYEQYF. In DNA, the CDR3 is TGTGCCAGCAGTCTCCGGGACAGGGAAATCTACGAGCAGTACTTC.